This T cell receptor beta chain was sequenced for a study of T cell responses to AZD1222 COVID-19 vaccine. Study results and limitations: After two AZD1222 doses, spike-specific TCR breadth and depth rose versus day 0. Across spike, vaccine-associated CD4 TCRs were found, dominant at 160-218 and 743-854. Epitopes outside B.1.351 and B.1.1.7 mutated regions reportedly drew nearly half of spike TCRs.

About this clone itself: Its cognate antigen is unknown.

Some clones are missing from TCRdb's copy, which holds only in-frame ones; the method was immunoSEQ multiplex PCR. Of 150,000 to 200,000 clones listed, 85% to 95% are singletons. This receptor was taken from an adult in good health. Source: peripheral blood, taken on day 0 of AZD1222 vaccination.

The CDR3 is CASSHYSGSYEQYF. As DNA, the CDR3 is TGCGCCAGCAGCCATTATAGCGGGAGCTACGAGCAGTACTTC. The rearrangement joins TRBV4-1 to TRBJ2-7, with 9 bases fitting TRBD2. Germline values: CDR1 MGHRA, CDR2 YSYEKL. V was clipped by 3 bases and J by 3 bases; unmatched bases: 3. The CDR3 totals 14 residues.